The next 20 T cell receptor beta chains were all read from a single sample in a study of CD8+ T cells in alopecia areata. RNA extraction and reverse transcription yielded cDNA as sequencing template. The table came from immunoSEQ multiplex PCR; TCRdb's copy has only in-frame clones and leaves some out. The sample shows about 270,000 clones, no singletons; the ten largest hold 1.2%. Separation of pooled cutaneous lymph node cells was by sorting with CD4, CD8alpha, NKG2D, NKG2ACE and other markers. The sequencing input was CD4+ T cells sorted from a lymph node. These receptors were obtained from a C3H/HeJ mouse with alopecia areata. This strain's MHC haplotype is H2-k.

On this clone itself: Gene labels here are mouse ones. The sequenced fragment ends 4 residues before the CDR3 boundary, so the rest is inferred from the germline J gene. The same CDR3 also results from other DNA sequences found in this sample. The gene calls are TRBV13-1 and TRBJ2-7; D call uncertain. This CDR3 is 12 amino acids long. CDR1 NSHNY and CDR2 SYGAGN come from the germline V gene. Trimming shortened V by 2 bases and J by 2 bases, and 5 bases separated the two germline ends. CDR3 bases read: TGTGCCAGCAGTGAAACAGCCTAT. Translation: CASSETAY. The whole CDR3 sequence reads CASSETAYEQYF.

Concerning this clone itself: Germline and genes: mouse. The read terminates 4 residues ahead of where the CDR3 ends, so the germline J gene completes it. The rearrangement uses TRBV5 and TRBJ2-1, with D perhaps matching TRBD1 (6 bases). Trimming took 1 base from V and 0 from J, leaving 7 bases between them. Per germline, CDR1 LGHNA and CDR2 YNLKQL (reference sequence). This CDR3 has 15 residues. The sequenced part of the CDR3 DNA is TGTGCCAGCAGCCAAGGGACAGCTAACTATGCT. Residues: CASSQGTANYA. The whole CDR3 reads CASSQGTANYAEQFF.

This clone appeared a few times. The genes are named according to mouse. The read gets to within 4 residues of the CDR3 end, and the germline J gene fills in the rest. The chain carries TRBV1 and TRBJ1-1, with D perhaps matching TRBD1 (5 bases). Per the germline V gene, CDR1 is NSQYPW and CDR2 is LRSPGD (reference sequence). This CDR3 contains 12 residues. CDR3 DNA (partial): TGCACCTGCAGTTCCGGGACTTTA. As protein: CTCSSGTL. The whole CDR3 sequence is CTCSSGTLEVFF.

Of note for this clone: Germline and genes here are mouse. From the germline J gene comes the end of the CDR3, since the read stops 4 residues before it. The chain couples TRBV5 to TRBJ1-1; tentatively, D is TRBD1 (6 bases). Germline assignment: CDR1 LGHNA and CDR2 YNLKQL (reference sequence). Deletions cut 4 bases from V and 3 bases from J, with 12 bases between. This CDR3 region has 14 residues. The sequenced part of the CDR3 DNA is TGTGCCAGCAGCCTCAGGGGAGGGGACACA. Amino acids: CASSLRGGDT. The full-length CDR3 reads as CASSLRGGDTEVFF.

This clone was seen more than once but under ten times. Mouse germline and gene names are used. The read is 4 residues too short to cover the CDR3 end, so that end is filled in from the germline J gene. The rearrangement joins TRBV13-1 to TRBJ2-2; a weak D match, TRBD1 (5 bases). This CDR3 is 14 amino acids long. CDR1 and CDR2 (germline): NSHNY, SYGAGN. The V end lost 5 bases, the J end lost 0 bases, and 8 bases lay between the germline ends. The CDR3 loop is CASRARANTGQLYF. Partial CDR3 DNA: TGTGCCAGCAGGGCCAGGGCAAACACCGGG.

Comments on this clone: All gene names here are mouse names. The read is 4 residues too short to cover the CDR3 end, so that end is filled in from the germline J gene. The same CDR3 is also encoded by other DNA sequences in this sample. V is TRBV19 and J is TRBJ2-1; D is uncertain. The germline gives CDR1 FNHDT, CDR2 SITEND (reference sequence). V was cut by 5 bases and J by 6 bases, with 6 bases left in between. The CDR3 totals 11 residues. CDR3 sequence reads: CASRTVAEQFF. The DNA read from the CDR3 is TGTGCCAGCAGAACAGTTGCT.

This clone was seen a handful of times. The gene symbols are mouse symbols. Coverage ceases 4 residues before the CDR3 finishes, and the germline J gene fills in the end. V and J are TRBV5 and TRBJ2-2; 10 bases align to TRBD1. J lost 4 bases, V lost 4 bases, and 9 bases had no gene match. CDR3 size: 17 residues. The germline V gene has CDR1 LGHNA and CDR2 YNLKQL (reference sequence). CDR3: CASSPSGTGVITGQLYF. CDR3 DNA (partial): TGTGCCAGCAGCCCCTCCGGGACAGGGGTTATCACCGGG.

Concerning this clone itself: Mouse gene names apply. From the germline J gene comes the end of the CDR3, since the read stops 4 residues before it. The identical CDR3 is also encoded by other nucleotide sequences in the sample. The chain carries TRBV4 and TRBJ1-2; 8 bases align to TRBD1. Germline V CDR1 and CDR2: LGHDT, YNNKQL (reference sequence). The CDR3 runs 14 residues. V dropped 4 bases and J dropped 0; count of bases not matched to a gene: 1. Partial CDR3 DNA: TGTGCCAGCAGCTCGGGACAGGCAAACTCC. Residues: CASSSGQANS. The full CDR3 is CASSSGQANSDYTF.

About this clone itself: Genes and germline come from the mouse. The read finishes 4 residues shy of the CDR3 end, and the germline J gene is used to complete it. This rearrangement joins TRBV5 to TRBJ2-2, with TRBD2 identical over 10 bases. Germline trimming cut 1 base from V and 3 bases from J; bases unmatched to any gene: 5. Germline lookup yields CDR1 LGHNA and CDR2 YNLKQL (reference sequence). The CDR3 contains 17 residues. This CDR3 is CASSQAPGGADTGQLYF. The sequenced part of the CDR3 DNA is TGTGCCAGCAGCCAAGCCCCTGGGGGGGCGGACACCGGG.

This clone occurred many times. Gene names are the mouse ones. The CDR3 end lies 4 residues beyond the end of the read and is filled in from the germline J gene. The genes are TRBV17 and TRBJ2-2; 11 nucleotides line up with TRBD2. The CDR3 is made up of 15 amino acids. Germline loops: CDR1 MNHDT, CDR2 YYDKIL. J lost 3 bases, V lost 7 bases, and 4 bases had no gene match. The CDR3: CASTTGGADTGQLYF. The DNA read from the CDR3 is TGTGCTAGCACCACTGGGGGGGCCGACACCGGG.

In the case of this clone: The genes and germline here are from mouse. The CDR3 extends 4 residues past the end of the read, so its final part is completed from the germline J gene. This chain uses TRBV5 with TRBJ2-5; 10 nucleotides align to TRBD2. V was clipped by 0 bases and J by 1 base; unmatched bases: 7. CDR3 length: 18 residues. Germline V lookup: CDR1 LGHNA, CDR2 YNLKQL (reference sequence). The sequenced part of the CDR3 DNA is TGTGCCAGCAGCCAAGAAGGGAGGACTGGGGGCTACCAAGAC. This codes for CASSQEGRTGGYQD. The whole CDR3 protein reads CASSQEGRTGGYQDTQYF.

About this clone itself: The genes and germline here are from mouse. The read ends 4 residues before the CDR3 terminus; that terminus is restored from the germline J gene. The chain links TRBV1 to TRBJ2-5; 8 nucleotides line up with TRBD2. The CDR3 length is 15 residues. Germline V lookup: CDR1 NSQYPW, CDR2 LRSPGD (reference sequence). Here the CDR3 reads CTCSAAGGGADTQYF. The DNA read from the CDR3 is TGCACCTGCAGTGCAGCGGGGGGGGGCGCAGAC.

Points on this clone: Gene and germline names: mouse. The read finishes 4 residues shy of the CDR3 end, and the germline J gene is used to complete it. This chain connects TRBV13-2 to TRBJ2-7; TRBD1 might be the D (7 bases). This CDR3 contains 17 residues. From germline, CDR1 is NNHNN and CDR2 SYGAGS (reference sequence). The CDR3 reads CASGEDWRGRGYDEQYF. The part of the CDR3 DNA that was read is TGTGCCAGCGGTGAAGACTGGAGGGGGCGCGGATATGAT.

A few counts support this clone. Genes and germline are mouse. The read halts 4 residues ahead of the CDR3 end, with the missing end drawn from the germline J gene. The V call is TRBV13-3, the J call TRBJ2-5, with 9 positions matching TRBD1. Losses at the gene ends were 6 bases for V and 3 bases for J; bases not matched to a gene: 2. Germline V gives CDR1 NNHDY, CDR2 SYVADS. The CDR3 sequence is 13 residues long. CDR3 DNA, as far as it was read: TGTGCCAGCAACGACAGGGGGCAAGAC. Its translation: CASNDRGQD. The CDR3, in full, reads CASNDRGQDTQYF.

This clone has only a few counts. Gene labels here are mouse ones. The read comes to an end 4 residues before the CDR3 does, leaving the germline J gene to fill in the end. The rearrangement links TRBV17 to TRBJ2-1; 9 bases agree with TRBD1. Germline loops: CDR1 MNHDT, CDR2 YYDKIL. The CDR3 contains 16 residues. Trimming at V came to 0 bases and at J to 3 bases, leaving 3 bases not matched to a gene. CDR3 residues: CASSRDSGQGYAEQFF. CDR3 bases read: TGTGCTAGCAGTAGAGATTCGGGACAGGGCTATGCT.

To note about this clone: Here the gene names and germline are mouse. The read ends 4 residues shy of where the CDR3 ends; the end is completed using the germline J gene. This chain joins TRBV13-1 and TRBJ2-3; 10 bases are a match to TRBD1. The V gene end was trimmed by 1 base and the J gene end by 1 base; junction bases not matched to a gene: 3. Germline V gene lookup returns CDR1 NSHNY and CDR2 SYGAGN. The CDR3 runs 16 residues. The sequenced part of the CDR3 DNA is TGTGCCAGCAGTGATTCGGGGACAGGGGGTGCAGAA. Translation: CASSDSGTGGAE. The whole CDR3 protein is CASSDSGTGGAETLYF.

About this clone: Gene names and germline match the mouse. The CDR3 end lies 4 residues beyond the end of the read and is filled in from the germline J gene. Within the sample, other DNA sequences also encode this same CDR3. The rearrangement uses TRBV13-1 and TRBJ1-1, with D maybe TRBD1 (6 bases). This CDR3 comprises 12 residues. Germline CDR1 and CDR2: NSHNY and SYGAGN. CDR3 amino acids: CASSEGQTEVFF. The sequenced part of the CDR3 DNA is TGTGCCAGCAGTGAGGGACAAACA.

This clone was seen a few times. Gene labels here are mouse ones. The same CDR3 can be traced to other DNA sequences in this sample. Partial CDR3 DNA: TGCACCTGCAGTGCATCTGGGGGGGGCTATGCT. Its protein product is CTCSASGGGYA. Given in full, the CDR3 is CTCSASGGGYAEQFF. The chain employs TRBV1 and TRBJ2-1; TRBD2 matches at 9 bases. The read is 4 residues too short to cover the CDR3 end, so that end is filled in from the germline J gene. Germline trimming cut 2 bases from V and 3 bases from J; bases unmatched to any gene: 2. The CDR3 runs to 15 residues. CDR1 is NSQYPW and CDR2 is LRSPGD in the germline V gene (reference sequence).

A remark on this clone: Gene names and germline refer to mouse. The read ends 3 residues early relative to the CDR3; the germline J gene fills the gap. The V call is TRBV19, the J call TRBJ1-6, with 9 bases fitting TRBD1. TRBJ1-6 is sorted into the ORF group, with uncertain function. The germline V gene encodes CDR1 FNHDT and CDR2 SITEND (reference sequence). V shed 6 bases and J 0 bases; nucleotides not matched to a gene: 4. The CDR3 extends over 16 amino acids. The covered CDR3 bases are TGTGCCAGCACCACAGGGGGCCCTTCCTATAATTCGCCC. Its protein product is CASTTGGPSYNSP. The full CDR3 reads CASTTGGPSYNSPLYF.

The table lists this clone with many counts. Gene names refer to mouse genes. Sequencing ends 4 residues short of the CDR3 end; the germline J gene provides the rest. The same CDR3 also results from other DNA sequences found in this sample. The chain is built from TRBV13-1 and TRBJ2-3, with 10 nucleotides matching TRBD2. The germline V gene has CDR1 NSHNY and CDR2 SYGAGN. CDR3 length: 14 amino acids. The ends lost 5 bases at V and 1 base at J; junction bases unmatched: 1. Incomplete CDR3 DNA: TGTGCCAGCAGCTGGGGGGGCGGTGCAGAA. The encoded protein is CASSWGGGAE. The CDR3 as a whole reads CASSWGGGAETLYF.